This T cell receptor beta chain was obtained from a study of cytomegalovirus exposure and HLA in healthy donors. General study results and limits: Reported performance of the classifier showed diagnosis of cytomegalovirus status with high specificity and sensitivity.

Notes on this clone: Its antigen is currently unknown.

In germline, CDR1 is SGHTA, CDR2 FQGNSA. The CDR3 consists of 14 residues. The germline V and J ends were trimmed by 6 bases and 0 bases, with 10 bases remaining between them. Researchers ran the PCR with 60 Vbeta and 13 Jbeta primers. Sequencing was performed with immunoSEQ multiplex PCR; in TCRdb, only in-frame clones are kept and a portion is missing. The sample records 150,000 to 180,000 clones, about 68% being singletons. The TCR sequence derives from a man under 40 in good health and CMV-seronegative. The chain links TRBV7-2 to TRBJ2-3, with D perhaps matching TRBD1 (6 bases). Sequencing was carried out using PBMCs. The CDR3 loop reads CASRQGFSTDTQYF. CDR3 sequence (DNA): TGTGCCAGCAGACAGGGTTTTAGCACAGATACGCAGTATTTT.